This T cell receptor beta chain was profiled in a study of shared clonotypes between healthy human individuals. Clones were sequenced by immunoSEQ multiplex PCR, and TCRdb holds only the in-frame ones, with some missing. The data show approximately 400,000 clones, 90% to 97% seen once. The CDR3 runs 15 residues. V was pared by 2 bases and J by 5 bases, with 13 bases between. CDR1 and CDR2 (germline): SGHVS, FQNEAQ. V and J are TRBV7-8 and TRBJ1-5; D unclear. This receptor was taken from a man aged 25-40 years in good health. Input material: memory CD8+ T cells sorted from blood. Subset denoted: CD45RO+ cells pooled with CCR7-negative TemRA cells. The chain's CDR3 is CASSLLSSLDQPQHF. The CDR3 nucleotides read TGTGCCAGCAGCTTATTGAGCAGTTTAGATCAGCCCCAGCATTTT.